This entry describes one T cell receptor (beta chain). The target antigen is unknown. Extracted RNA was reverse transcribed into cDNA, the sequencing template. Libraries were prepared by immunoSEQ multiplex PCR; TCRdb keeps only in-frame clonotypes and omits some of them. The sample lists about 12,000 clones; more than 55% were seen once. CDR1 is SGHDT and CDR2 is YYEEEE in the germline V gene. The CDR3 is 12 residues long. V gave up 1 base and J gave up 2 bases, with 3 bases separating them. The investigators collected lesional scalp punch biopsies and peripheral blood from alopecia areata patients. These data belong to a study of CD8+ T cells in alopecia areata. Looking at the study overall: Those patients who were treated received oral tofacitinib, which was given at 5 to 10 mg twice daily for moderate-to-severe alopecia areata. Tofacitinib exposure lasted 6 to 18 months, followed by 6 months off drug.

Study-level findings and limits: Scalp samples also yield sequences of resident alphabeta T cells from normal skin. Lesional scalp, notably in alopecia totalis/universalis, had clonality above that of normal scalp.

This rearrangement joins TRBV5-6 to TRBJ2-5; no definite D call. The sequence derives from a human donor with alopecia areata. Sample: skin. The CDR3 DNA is TGTGCCAGCAGCTTGTTTCAAGAGACCCAGTACTTC. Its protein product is CASSLFQETQYF.